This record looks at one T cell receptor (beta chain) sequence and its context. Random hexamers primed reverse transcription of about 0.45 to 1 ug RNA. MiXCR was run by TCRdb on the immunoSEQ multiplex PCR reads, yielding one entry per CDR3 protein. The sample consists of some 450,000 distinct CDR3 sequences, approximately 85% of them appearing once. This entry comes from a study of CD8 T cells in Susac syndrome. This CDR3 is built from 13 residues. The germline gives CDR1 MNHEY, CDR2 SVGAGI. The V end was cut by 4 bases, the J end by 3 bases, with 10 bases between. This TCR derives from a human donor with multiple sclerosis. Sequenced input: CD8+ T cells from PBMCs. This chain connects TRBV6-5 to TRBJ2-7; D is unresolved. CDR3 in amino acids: CASSLEQSYEQYF. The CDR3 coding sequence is TGTGCCAGCAGTTTAGAACAGAGCTACGAGCAGTACTTC.